This entry lists 9 T cell receptor beta chains sequenced from one sample in a study of vaccination effects on CD4 cells after COVID-19. No antigen is known for these receptors. Produced via immunoSEQ multiplex PCR; TCRdb's table is partial and in-frame only. The sample has 25,000 to 35,000 clones, more than 75% seen once. Antigen-specific CD4+ T cells were first expanded with viral peptide pools by the ViraFEST assay and only then sequenced. Scientists isolated CD4+ T cells after a roughly nine-day culture period ended. Either the mRNA-1273 or the BNT162b2 vaccine was given to participants as two doses. The sample consisted of CD4+ T cells from PBMCs cultured with HCoV-NL63 spike peptides, taken after COVID-19 vaccination. The receptors were gathered from a human donor who received a COVID-19 vaccine. Some clones in this sample may be carry-over from other donors' samples.

The chain is built from TRBV6-5 and TRBJ1-5; 8 bases agree with TRBD1. This CDR3 spans 16 amino acids. Per the germline V gene, CDR1 is MNHEY and CDR2 is SVGAGI. The J segment lost 7 bases and the V segment lost 4 bases, leaving 12 bases of the junction unmatched. The CDR3: CASSSGQGSLRQPQHF. The CDR3 DNA reads as TGTGCCAGCAGTTCCGGACAGGGAAGCCTCCGGCAGCCCCAGCATTTT.

This clone came up once. The chain employs TRBV7-3 and TRBJ2-3; 8 bases line up with TRBD1. The CDR3 is 15 amino acids. In germline, CDR1 is SGHTA, CDR2 FQGTGA. The trim removed 4 bases at V and 1 base at J, leaving 4 bases unmatched. The CDR3 protein is CASSSQGEGTDTQYF. CDR3 in DNA: TGTGCCAGCAGCTCACAGGGGGAGGGCACAGATACGCAGTATTTT.

The J gene is TRBJ2-7, the V gene TRBV10-2; possibly TRBD1 for D (5 bases). This CDR3 has 14 residues. Per germline, CDR1 WSHSY and CDR2 SAAADI. V dropped 7 bases and J dropped 0 bases, with 13 bases sitting between them. The CDR3 DNA is TGCGCCAGCACCAACAGGCCTAACTCCTACGAGCAGTACGTC. Its protein is CASTNRPNSYEQYV.

V gene TRBV24-1 combines with J gene TRBJ2-3; TRBD1 is a possible D gene (6 bases). Germline-derived CDR1 and CDR2 are KGHDR and SFDVKD. The V end was cut by 9 bases, the J end by 2 bases, with 14 bases between. CDR3 length: 14 amino acids. In DNA form, the CDR3 reads TGTGCCACCTCGGACAGAGCTACCACAGATACGCAGTATTTT. It encodes CATSDRATTDTQYF.

The chain has TRBV28 and TRBJ2-5, with a possible D match to TRBD1 (5 bases). Germline CDR1 reads MDHEN; CDR2 reads SYDVKM. Trimming took 5 bases from V and 5 from J, leaving 18 bases between them. The CDR3 consists of 15 residues. The CDR3 region has the DNA TGTGCCAGCAGTCCCCTCAGGGTCCAACGGGAGACCCAGTACTTC. Protein sequence: CASSPLRVQRETQYF. Variable domain in full (rest from reference TRBV28 and TRBJ2-5): DVKVTQSSRYLVKRTGEKVFLECVQDMDHENMFWYRQDPGLGLRLIYFSYDVKMKEKGDIPEGYSVSREKKERFSLILESASTNQTSMYLCASSPLRVQRETQYFGPGTRLLVL.

V is TRBV5-6 and J is TRBJ1-6, with 8 bases aligning to TRBD1. This CDR3 has 14 residues. J gave up 4 bases and V 3 bases, and 0 bases lay outside the gene matches. Germline V lookup: CDR1 SGHDT, CDR2 YYEEEE. CDR3 residues: CASSYRGYNSPLHF. The CDR3 region has the DNA TGTGCCAGCAGCTACAGGGGGTATAATTCACCCCTCCACTTT. The variable domain in full, with the rest retrieved from reference TRBV5-6 and TRBJ1-6, is DAGVTQSPTHLIKTRGQQVTLRCSPKSGHDTVSWYQQALGQGPQFIFQYYEEEERQRGNFPDRFSGHQFPNYSSELNVNALLLGDSALYLCASSYRGYNSPLHFGNGTRLTVT.

The chain is built from TRBV5-4 and TRBJ2-5, with D possibly TRBD2 on 7 matching bases. Between the trimmed V and J ends, which lost 4 bases and 4 bases, there was a span of 14 bases. This CDR3 contains 14 residues. The germline V gene encodes CDR1 SGHNT and CDR2 YYREEE (reference sequence). The CDR3 bases are TGTGCCAGCAGCCCTGGGGGGGGGCGAGAGACCCAGTACTTC. It translates to CASSPGGGRETQYF.

This clone ranks as large. The V call is TRBV3-1 (or the pseudogene TRBV3-2), the J call TRBJ1-1, with D perhaps TRBD1 (6 bases). The CDR3 loop spans 14 amino acids. Trimming left V 3 bases short and J 1 base short, with 9 bases between. Per the germline V gene, CDR1 is LGHDT and CDR2 is YNNKEL (reference sequence). CDR3 sequence reads: CASSHDRRNTEAFF. Here the CDR3 DNA reads TGTGCCAGCAGCCACGACAGGAGGAACACTGAAGCTTTCTTT.

V usage is TRBV21-1 and J usage is TRBJ2-7. TRBV21-1 is designated a pseudogene. The CDR3 has 13 residues. The chain's CDR3 is CASSNHPNYEQYV. The CDR3 DNA reads as TGTGCCAGCAGCAACCACCCGAACTACGAGCAGTACGTC.